This TCR beta chain was sequenced during a study of regulatory T cells in long-lasting Graves disease. Study-level results: Persistent cases favored TRBV28, TRBJ1-2 and TRBJ2-5. Persistent Graves' patients showed less TCR diversity than newly diagnosed patients showed.

CDR3 regions were amplified by Arm-PCR using iRepertoire HTBI primers to build TCR beta libraries. TCRdb reanalysed the multiplex PCR reads using MiXCR and keeps one entry per CDR3 protein. Among 300,000 to 400,000 distinct CDR3 sequences, roughly a sixth were seen once, and the ten largest hold about a fifth. Specified time point: newly diagnosed GD, antithyroid drugs for less than 3 months. There was RNA extracted from PBMCs, and the TCR library was made from it. EDTA tubes received around 9.9 milliliters of collected peripheral blood. In this sample, this clonotype turned up many times. Its specificity is not known. The CDR3 is 13 residues long. The germline V gene has CDR1 MNHNS and CDR2 SASEGT. The V end was cut by 8 bases, the J end by 6 bases, with 13 bases between.

This TCR was sampled from a female donor with Graves disease. This chain links TRBV6-1 with TRBJ2-2; TRBD2 is a possible D gene (5 bases). The sample was peripheral blood mononuclear cells (PBMCs), taken at new diagnosis, from a patient treated with antithyroid drugs. CDR3 bases: TGTGCCAGCCTTCCAATGGAGGCCGGGGAGCTGTTTTTT. The encoded protein is CASLPMEAGELFF.